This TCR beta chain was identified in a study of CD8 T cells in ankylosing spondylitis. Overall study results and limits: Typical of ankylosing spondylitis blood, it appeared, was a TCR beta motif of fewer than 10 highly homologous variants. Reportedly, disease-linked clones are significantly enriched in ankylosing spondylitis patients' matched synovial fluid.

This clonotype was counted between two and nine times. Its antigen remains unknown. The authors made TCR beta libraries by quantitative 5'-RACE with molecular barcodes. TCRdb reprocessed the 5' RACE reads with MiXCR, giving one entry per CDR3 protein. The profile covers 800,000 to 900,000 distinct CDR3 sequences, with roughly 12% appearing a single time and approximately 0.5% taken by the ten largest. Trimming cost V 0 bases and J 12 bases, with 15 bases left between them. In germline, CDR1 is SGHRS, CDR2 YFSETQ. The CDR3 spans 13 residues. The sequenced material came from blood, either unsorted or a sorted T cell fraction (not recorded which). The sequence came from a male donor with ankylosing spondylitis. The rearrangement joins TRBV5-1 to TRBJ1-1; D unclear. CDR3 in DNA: TGCGCCAGCAGCTTGGATCCTCTGAAGCGACCTTTCTTT. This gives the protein CASSLDPLKRPFF. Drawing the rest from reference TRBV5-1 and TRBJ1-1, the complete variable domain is KAGVTQTPRYLIKTRGQQVTLSCSPISGHRSVSWYQQTPGQGLQFLFEYFSETQRNKGNFPGRFSGRQFSNSRSEMNVSTLELGDSALYLCASSLDPLKRPFFGQGTRLTVV.